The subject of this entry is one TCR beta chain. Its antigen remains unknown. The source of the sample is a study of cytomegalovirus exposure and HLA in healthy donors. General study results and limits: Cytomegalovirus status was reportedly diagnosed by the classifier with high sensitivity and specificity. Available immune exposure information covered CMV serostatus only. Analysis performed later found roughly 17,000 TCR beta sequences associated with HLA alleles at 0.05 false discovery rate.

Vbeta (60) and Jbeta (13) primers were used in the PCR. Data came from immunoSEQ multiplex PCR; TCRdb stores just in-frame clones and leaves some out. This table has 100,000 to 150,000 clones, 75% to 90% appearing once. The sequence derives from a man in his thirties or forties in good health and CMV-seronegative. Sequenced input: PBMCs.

The CDR3 sequence is CASRPVLFTRRSLASTDTQYF. The CDR3 DNA reads TGTGCCAGCAGACCCGTCCTCTTTACTAGAAGAAGTTTGGCTAGCACAGATACGCAGTATTTT. The chain recombines TRBV27 with TRBJ2-3; possible D gene TRBD2, 5 bases. The CDR3 consists of 21 residues. Trimming took off 6 bases at V and 0 bases at J, with 31 bases between the two ends. From germline, CDR1 is MNHEY and CDR2 SMNVEV (reference sequence).